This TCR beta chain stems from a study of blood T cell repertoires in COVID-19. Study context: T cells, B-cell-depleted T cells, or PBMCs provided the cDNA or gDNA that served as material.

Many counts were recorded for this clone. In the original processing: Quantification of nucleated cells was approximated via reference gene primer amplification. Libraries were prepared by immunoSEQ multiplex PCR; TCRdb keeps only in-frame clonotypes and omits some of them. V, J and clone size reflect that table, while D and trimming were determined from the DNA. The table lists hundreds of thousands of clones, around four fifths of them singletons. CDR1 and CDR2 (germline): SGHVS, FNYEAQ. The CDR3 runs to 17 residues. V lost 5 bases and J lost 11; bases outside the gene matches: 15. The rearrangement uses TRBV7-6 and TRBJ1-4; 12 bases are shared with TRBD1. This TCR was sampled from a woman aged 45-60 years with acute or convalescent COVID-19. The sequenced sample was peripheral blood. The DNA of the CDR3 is TGTGCCAGCAGCGTTACCCGGATACCGGGACAGGGGGCGAAACTGTTTTTT. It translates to CASSVTRIPGQGAKLFF.